Shown below are 19 T cell receptor beta chains from a single sample sequenced in a study of T cells in localized non-small cell lung cancer. Assay used: immunoSEQ multiplex PCR; TCRdb lists only in-frame clones, some missing. The table lists 25,000 to 30,000 clones, 80% to 95% of them singletons. The sequences come from peripheral blood, collected before any cancer treatment. These TCRs come from a female donor at least 60 years old with stage I lung adenocarcinoma.

The table lists this clone with a count of one. The CDR3: CASSLLRARRTEAFF. The CDR3 nucleotides read TGCGCCAGCAGCTTACTCCGGGCCCGAAGAACTGAAGCTTTCTTT. The chain links TRBV5-1 to TRBJ1-1; no clear D. Germline V lookup: CDR1 SGHRS, CDR2 YFSETQ. V lost 2 bases and J 5 bases, leaving 16 bases between the germline ends. This CDR3 has 15 amino acids.

The chain employs TRBV5-4 and TRBJ1-1; TRBD1 might be the D (6 bases). The CDR3 contains 14 residues. V was cut by 3 bases and J by 5 bases, with 14 bases left in between. Germline lookup yields CDR1 SGHNT and CDR2 YYREEE (reference sequence). CDR3: CASSWGGGRTEAFF. For the CDR3, the DNA is TGTGCCAGCAGCTGGGGGGGCGGGCGTACTGAAGCTTTCTTT.

The CDR3 sequence: CASSEQFRQYF. CDR3 DNA sequence: TGTGCCAGCAGCGAACAGTTTCGGCAGTACTTC. This rearrangement joins TRBV2 to TRBJ2-7; D uncertain. The germline CDR1 and CDR2 sequences are SNHLY and FYNNEI. The length of the CDR3 is 11 residues. V shed 6 bases and J shed 9 bases, with 12 bases lying between them.

The rearrangement links TRBV7-8 to TRBJ2-7, with D uncertain. V gave up 2 bases and J gave up 4 bases, with 6 bases separating them. Germline lookup yields CDR1 SGHVS and CDR2 FQNEAQ. The CDR3 has 12 amino acids. CDR3 in amino acids: CASSLQIYEQYF. DNA of the CDR3: TGTGCCAGCAGCTTACAGATATACGAGCAGTACTTC.

The V call is TRBV29-1, the J call TRBJ1-1; D is undetermined. V lost 3 bases and J lost 2, with 10 bases in between. Germline V gives CDR1 SQVTM, CDR2 ANQGSEA. The CDR3 has 13 residues. This chain's CDR3 is CSVEGGSNTEAFF. The CDR3 coding sequence is TGCAGCGTTGAGGGAGGGTCTAACACTGAAGCTTTCTTT. Full variable domain (rest looked up from reference TRBV29-1 and TRBJ1-1): SAVISQKPSRDICQRGTSLTIQCQVDSQVTMMFWYRQQPGQSLTLIATANQGSEATYESGFVIDKFPISRPNLTFSTLTVSNMSPEDSSIYLCSVEGGSNTEAFFGQGTRLTVV.

V gene TRBV6-5 combines with J gene TRBJ1-1; D uncertain. V lost 4 bases, J lost 4 bases, and 7 bases lay in between. Per germline, CDR1 MNHEY and CDR2 SVGAGI. The CDR3 runs to 12 residues. The CDR3 DNA is TGTGCCAGCAGTTCTAGGGTCACTGAAGCTTTCTTT. Protein sequence: CASSSRVTEAFF.

The V gene is TRBV30, the J gene TRBJ2-1; D gene uncertain. Germline V gene lookup returns CDR1 GTSNPN and CDR2 SVGIG (reference sequence). The germline V and J ends were trimmed by 1 base and 2 bases, with 6 bases remaining between them. The CDR3 length is 13 residues. As DNA, the CDR3 is TGTGCCTGGAGTGCGCTTGCCTACAATGAGCAGTTCTTC. It yields the protein CAWSALAYNEQFF.

The gene calls are TRBV10-3 and TRBJ1-4; TRBD1 matches at 8 bases. V dropped 6 bases and J dropped 5; count of bases not matched to a gene: 2. This CDR3 has 13 residues. Per the germline V gene, CDR1 is ENHRY and CDR2 is SYGVKD. The CDR3 coding sequence is TGTGCCATCAGGGACAGGGAAAATGAAAAACTGTTTTTT. It codes for CAIRDRENEKLFF.

The rearrangement links TRBV6-1 to TRBJ1-6, with a possible D match to TRBD1 (5 bases). The CDR3 has 18 amino acids. CDR1 is MNHNS and CDR2 is SASEGT in the germline V gene. V was cut by 2 bases and J by 0 bases, with 14 bases left in between. The CDR3 DNA reads TGTGCCAGCAGTGAATCGGGACTTTTGAGCTCCTATAATTCACCCCTCCACTTT. Translating it yields CASSESGLLSSYNSPLHF.

For this clone: Other DNA sequences of this sample code for an identical CDR3. V is TRBV29-1 and J is TRBJ2-1; possible D gene TRBD2, 5 bases. Trimming removed 5 bases from V and 6 bases from J, with 17 bases in between. This CDR3 is 14 amino acids long. CDR1 and CDR2 (germline): SQVTM, ANQGSEA. DNA of the CDR3: TGCAGCGTTTCTAAGAAACGGGAAGTCAATGAGCAGTTCTTC. Its translation is CSVSKKREVNEQFF.

The chain is built from TRBV6-4 and TRBJ2-3; 8 bases match TRBD2. V dropped 4 bases and J dropped 2; count of bases not matched to a gene: 2. The CDR3 consists of 14 residues. Germline assignment: CDR1 MRHNA and CDR2 SNTAGT. DNA for the CDR3: TGTGCCAGCAGTGCGGGGGGGACCACAGATACGCAGTATTTT. Translating it yields CASSAGGTTDTQYF.

The gene calls are TRBV28 and TRBJ1-2, with a possible D match to TRBD1 (5 bases). Germline loops: CDR1 MDHEN, CDR2 SYDVKM. The CDR3 is made up of 16 amino acids. The germline V and J ends were trimmed by 5 bases and 0 bases, with 16 bases remaining between them. The CDR3 DNA reads TGTGCCAGCAGTCCAATTGGGGCGGGGACTAACTATGGCTACACCTTC. Its protein is CASSPIGAGTNYGYTF.

The V call is TRBV9, the J call TRBJ1-4; a possible D gene is TRBD1 (6 bases). Trimming pared 2 bases from V and 8 bases from J, leaving 10 bases between. The CDR3 extends over 13 amino acids. Germline V gives CDR1 SGDLS, CDR2 YYNGEE. The CDR3 DNA reads as TGTGCCAGCAGCGTGGCAGGGGAGGAAAAACTGTTTTTT. It specifies CASSVAGEEKLFF.

The chain carries TRBV25-1 and TRBJ1-2; D may be TRBD1 (6 bases). The CDR3 runs 15 residues. From germline, CDR1 is MGHDK and CDR2 SYGVNS. Trimming cost V 3 bases and J 5 bases, with 16 bases left between them. The CDR3 DNA sequence: TGTGCCAGCAGTGATCCAGGAGGGGGGAGATATGGCTACACCTTC. Translating it yields CASSDPGGGRYGYTF.

V is TRBV6-5 and J is TRBJ1-1; TRBD1 might be the D (5 bases). V was trimmed by 6 bases and J by 0 bases, leaving 5 bases between them. The CDR3 has 12 residues. Germline V CDR1 and CDR2: MNHEY, SVGAGI. The CDR3 protein is CASRTVNTEAFF. Written as DNA, the CDR3 is TGTGCCAGCAGGACAGTGAACACTGAAGCTTTCTTT.

This rearrangement joins TRBV5-1 to TRBJ2-1; D is unresolved. CDR1 and CDR2 from the germline V gene are SGHRS and YFSETQ. The CDR3 runs 14 residues. Trimming cost V 2 bases and J 4 bases, with 10 bases left between them. The CDR3 nucleotides are TGCGCCAGCAGCTTAGAGTTTTCGTACAATGAGCAGTTCTTC. This sequence encodes CASSLEFSYNEQFF.

The chain employs TRBV7-9 and TRBJ2-2; 12 nucleotides match TRBD2. CDR3 length: 17 residues. The trim removed 6 bases at V and 4 bases at J, leaving 9 bases unmatched. Looked up from germline, CDR1 is SEHNR and CDR2 is FQNEAQ (reference sequence). CDR3 loop: CASRPTSGRLFTGELFF. For the CDR3, the DNA is TGTGCCAGCAGACCAACTAGCGGGAGGCTATTCACCGGGGAGCTGTTTTTT.

The table lists this clone with a count of one. This chain links TRBV11-3 with TRBJ2-5, with 14 bases that match TRBD2. This CDR3 has 17 amino acids. The germline V gene encodes CDR1 SGHNT and CDR2 YENEEA. V was pared by 4 bases and J by 3 bases, with 7 bases of the junction left unmatched. CDR3 nucleotide sequence: TGTGCCAGCAGCTCCGTTCCGGGACTAGCGGGGGAAGAGACCCAGTACTTC. This sequence encodes CASSSVPGLAGEETQYF. Variable domain in full (rest from reference TRBV11-3 and TRBJ2-5): EAGVVQSPRYKIIEKKQPVAFWCNPISGHNTLYWYLQNLGQGPELLIRYENEEAVDDSQLPKDRFSAERLKGVDSTLKIQPAELGDSAVYLCASSSVPGLAGEETQYFGPGTRLLVL.

This chain links TRBV9 with TRBJ2-1; TRBD2 matches 13 bases. This CDR3 is built from 15 residues. V dropped 2 bases and J dropped 8; count of bases not matched to a gene: 4. Germline-derived CDR1 and CDR2 are SGDLS and YYNGEE. The CDR3 protein is CASSVGTSGMDEQFF. CDR3 DNA sequence: TGTGCCAGCAGCGTGGGGACTAGCGGGATGGATGAGCAGTTCTTC.